The 22 T cell receptor beta chains below were found in one sample sequenced in a study of T cells in Graves' hyperthyroidism and ophthalmopathy. RNA transcripts provided the source from which TCR beta CDR3 regions were amplified. With the HTBI primer set, the TCR CDR3 went through a first round of RT-PCR. TCRdb used MiXCR to reprocess the multiplex PCR reads, holding one entry per CDR3 protein. The sample holds over 500,000 distinct CDR3 sequences; roughly 45% are singletons and the top ten take about two fifths. The sample comprised peripheral blood or thyroid tissue (not recorded which). All receptors derive from an adult woman with Graves' disease, either hyperthyroidism or ophthalmopathy (not recorded which).

The V call is TRBV11-2, the J call TRBJ1-3; TRBD1 is a possible D gene (5 bases). In germline, CDR1 is SGHAT, CDR2 FQNNGV. The CDR3 is 15 residues long. With 5 bases removed from V and 2 bases from J, the gap between germline ends came to 13 bases. The CDR3 loop is CASSPGTSTGNTIYF. As DNA, the CDR3 is TGTGCCAGCAGCCCCGGGACCTCTACTGGAAACACCATATATTTT. Full variable domain (remainder filled in from reference TRBV11-2 and TRBJ1-3): EAGVAQSPRYKIIEKRQSVAFWCNPISGHATLYWYQQILGQGPKLLIQFQNNGVVDDSQLPKDRFSAERLKGVDSTLKIQPAKLEDSAVYLCASSPGTSTGNTIYFGEGSWLTVV.

With regard to this clonotype: The junction does not match germline at one end; this may be a read error. The gene calls are TRBV7-8 and TRBJ1-6; D is ambiguous. The CDR3 has 18 amino acids. CDR1 and CDR2 from the germline V gene are SGHVS and FQNEAQ. The CDR3 sequence is CASSQVRLGAGYNSPLHF. In nucleotides, the CDR3 is TGCGCCAGCAGCCAAGTTCGATTAGGAGCGGGTTATAATTCACCCCTCCACTTT.

This clonotype was seen a single time. Germline and junction disagree at one end, which may indicate a read error. This chain uses TRBV10-2 with TRBJ1-2; possible D gene TRBD1, 6 bases. This CDR3 has 14 amino acids. Germline V CDR1 and CDR2: WSHSY, SAAADI. The CDR3 coding sequence is TGTGCCACAACATGGGGGGCTGAGAACTATGGCTACACCTTC. This codes for CATTWGAENYGYTF.

In its sample, this clonotype was seen many times. V and J are TRBV29-1 and TRBJ2-2; a weak D match, TRBD2 (5 bases). Germline values: CDR1 SQVTM, CDR2 ANQGSEA. There are 13 residues in the CDR3. Trimming shortened V by 6 bases and J by 0 bases, and 8 bases separated the two germline ends. CDR3: CSVRAANTGELFF. The CDR3 DNA is TGCAGCGTGAGGGCAGCGAACACCGGGGAGCTGTTTTTT.

The chain employs TRBV20-1 and TRBJ1-3; 9 bases fit TRBD1. Germline values: CDR1 DFQATT, CDR2 SNEGSKA (reference sequence). There are 14 residues in the CDR3. With V trimmed by 6 bases and J by 0 bases, 3 bases remained unmatched. The chain's CDR3 is CSAWDRASGNTIYF. Written as DNA, the CDR3 is TGCAGTGCGTGGGACAGGGCCTCTGGAAACACCATATATTTT.

This clonotype was counted between two and nine times. The V and J genes are TRBV6-5 and TRBJ1-1; a possible D gene is TRBD1 (6 bases). Trimming left V 4 bases short and J 5 bases short, with 14 bases between. This CDR3 has 14 amino acids. Germline V gives CDR1 MNHEY, CDR2 SVGAGI. The CDR3 is CASSLGGADTEAFF. CDR3 sequence (DNA): TGTGCCAGCAGTTTAGGGGGGGCCGATACTGAAGCTTTCTTT.

The chain recombines TRBV20-1 with TRBJ2-1; TRBD2 matches at 10 bases. Germline loops: CDR1 DFQATT, CDR2 SNEGSKA (reference sequence). J was trimmed by 8 bases and V by 3 bases; bases with no gene match: 7. The CDR3 extends over 14 amino acids. DNA of the CDR3: TGCAGTGCTAGCGGTTCTAGCGGGAGCGATGAGCAGTTCTTC. It is translated as CSASGSSGSDEQFF.

The chain carries TRBV14 and TRBJ2-6, with TRBD1 matching over 10 bases. This CDR3 comprises 20 residues. V lost 0 bases to trimming and J lost 0 bases; unmatched junction nucleotides: 8. Per germline, CDR1 SGHDN and CDR2 FVKESK. Written as DNA, the CDR3 is TGTGCCAGCAGCCAAGATGTGGTCCGGGACAGGGGCTCTGGGGCCAACGTCCTGACTTTC. Translating it yields CASSQDVVRDRGSGANVLTF. Variable domain in full (rest from reference TRBV14 and TRBJ2-6): EAGVTQFPSHSVIEKGQTVTLRCDPISGHDNLYWYRRVMGKEIKFLLHFVKESKQDESGMPNNRFLAERTGGTYSTLKVQPAELEDSGVYFCASSQDVVRDRGSGANVLTFGAGSRLTVL.

Remarks on this clonotype: Germline and junction disagree at one end, which may indicate a read error. CDR3 residues: CASSLGGTGKYEQYF. As DNA, the CDR3 is TGTGCCAGCAGTTTAGGGGGGACAGGGAAATACGAGCAGTACTTC. V usage is TRBV7-9 and J usage is TRBJ2-7; 9 positions match TRBD1. Germline CDR1 SEHNR, CDR2 FQNEAQ (reference sequence). The CDR3 has 15 amino acids.

This clonotype has just a few counts. V gene TRBV10-2 combines with J gene TRBJ1-5; D is undetermined. CDR1 is WSHSY and CDR2 is SAAADI in the germline V gene. With 0 bases removed from V and 3 bases from J, the gap between germline ends came to 6 bases. This CDR3 has 14 amino acids. The CDR3: CASSESTFNQPQHF. The CDR3 coding sequence is TGCGCCAGCAGTGAGTCGACTTTCAATCAGCCCCAGCATTTT.

This rearrangement joins TRBV20-1 to TRBJ1-5; tentative D call: TRBD1 (5 bases). Looked up from germline, CDR1 is DFQATT and CDR2 is SNEGSKA (reference sequence). This CDR3 is built from 16 residues. V dropped 3 bases and J dropped 0 bases, with 15 bases sitting between them. CDR3 sequence: CSARVLGGLSNQPQHF. CDR3 coding DNA: TGCAGTGCTAGGGTCTTGGGGGGACTTAGCAATCAGCCCCAGCATTTT.

At least ten counts were recorded for this clonotype. J is TRBJ1-6 and V is TRBV29-1; a possible D gene is TRBD1 (6 bases). The CDR3 covers 13 residues. V was trimmed by 7 bases and J by 8 bases, leaving 15 bases between them. In germline, CDR1 is SQVTM, CDR2 ANQGSEA. The CDR3 is CSASTGLDSPLHF. The DNA of the CDR3 is TGCAGCGCATCAACAGGGTTGGATTCACCCCTCCACTTT.

The rearrangement links TRBV20-1 to TRBJ1-2; perhaps TRBD1 as D (5 bases). V dropped 1 base and J dropped 6 bases, with 18 bases sitting between them. The CDR3 extends over 15 amino acids. Germline CDR1 reads DFQATT; CDR2 reads SNEGSKA (reference sequence). The CDR3 region is CSARVGDDRDDGYTF. The DNA for the CDR3 is TGCAGTGCTAGAGTAGGGGACGACCGGGACGATGGCTACACCTTC.

The chain links TRBV7-8 to TRBJ2-7; D assignment may be TRBD1 or TRBD2 (5 bases each). Per the germline V gene, CDR1 is SGHVS and CDR2 is FQNEAQ. With 4 bases removed from V and 7 bases from J, the gap between germline ends came to 17 bases. The CDR3 totals 14 residues. The CDR3 nucleotides are TGTGCCAGCAGCTCCGGGACGGGGCTAAATGAGCAGTACTTC. The encoded protein is CASSSGTGLNEQYF.

This clonotype has only a few counts. The chain carries TRBV6-2 or TRBV6-3 and TRBJ2-7; possibly TRBD2 for D (5 bases). The CDR3 length is 12 residues. V was cut by 4 bases and J by 7 bases, with 11 bases left in between. In germline, CDR1 is MNHEY, CDR2 SVGEGT. The DNA for the CDR3 is TGTGCCAGCAGTTCACCTAGAGGGGAGCAGTACTTC. The encoded protein is CASSSPRGEQYF.

This chain joins TRBV6-1 and TRBJ2-2; a possible D gene is TRBD2 (5 bases). V lost 4 bases to trimming and J lost 2 bases, with 11 bases between them. The CDR3 sequence is 15 residues long. Germline loops: CDR1 MNHNS, CDR2 SASEGT. DNA for the CDR3: TGTGCCAGCAGTGGGGGAGCGATTAACACCGGGGAGCTGTTTTTT. This encodes CASSGGAINTGELFF.

This sequence joins TRBV6-6 and TRBJ1-2; tentative D call: TRBD1 (6 bases). Trimming pared 6 bases from V and 6 bases from J, leaving 8 bases between. This CDR3 spans 11 amino acids. CDR1 is MNHNY and CDR2 is SVGAGI in the germline V gene (reference sequence). The CDR3 region has the DNA TGTGCCAGCAGACAGGGCGATGGCTACACCTTC. This gives the protein CASRQGDGYTF.

This clonotype has a handful of counts. V usage is TRBV2 and J usage is TRBJ1-5, with unresolved D. Trimming pared 10 bases from V and 9 bases from J, leaving 19 bases between. Germline CDR1 reads SNHLY; CDR2 reads FYNNEI. There are 13 residues in the CDR3. CDR3 nucleotides: TGTGCCACCCAGCGGGCCAGCGAAGGGCCCCAGCATTTT. The encoded protein is CATQRASEGPQHF.

The chain links TRBV5-1 to TRBJ2-2; perhaps D is TRBD1 or TRBD2 (5 bases each). The V end lost 8 bases, the J end lost 4 bases, and 6 bases lay between the germline ends. The CDR3 is 11 residues long. Germline CDR1 SGHRS, CDR2 YFSETQ. The CDR3 here is CASGTTGELFF. CDR3 in DNA: TGCGCCAGTGGGACCACCGGGGAGCTGTTTTTT.

V gene TRBV7-8 combines with J gene TRBJ1-1; D remains ambiguous. Germline V gene sequence: CDR1 SGHVS, CDR2 FQNEAQ. CDR3 length: 13 amino acids. The V and J ends lost 5 bases and 2 bases respectively, with 9 bases between them. Here the CDR3 DNA reads TGTGCCAGCAGCAGGGATGATAACACTGAAGCTTTCTTT. Translating gives CASSRDDNTEAFF.

This clonotype was seen ten or more times. J is TRBJ2-2 and V is TRBV7-3, with 8 bases lining up with TRBD1. V shed 5 bases, J shed 5 bases, and the junction held 10 bases outside the gene matches. Germline CDR1 reads SGHTA; CDR2 reads FQGTGA. The CDR3 has 16 amino acids. This CDR3 is CASSPRTGKRTGELFF. The CDR3 DNA reads as TGTGCCAGCAGCCCCCGGACAGGGAAACGTACCGGGGAGCTGTTTTTT. The variable domain in full, with the rest retrieved from reference TRBV7-3 and TRBJ2-2, is GAGVSQTPSNKVTEKGKYVELRCDPISGHTALYWYRQSLGQGPEFLIYFQGTGAADDSGLPNDRFFAVRPEGSVSTLKIQRTERGDSAVYLCASSPRTGKRTGELFFGEGSRLTVL.

This clonotype has a handful of counts. The chain recombines TRBV29-1 with TRBJ2-5, with D perhaps assigned TRBD1 or TRBD2 (5 bases each). The CDR3 spans 12 residues. V lost 6 bases to trimming and J lost 1 base, with 9 bases between them. Germline CDR1 and CDR2: SQVTM and ANQGSEA. CDR3 bases: TGCAGCGTGTCGAGGGGCCAAGAGACCCAGTACTTC. Translation gives CSVSRGQETQYF.